This is a list of T cell receptor beta chains from one sample in a study of T cell changes during pregnancy in multiple sclerosis. TCRdb's table, derived via immunoSEQ multiplex PCR, lists solely in-frame clones and lacks some. The data hold about 94,000 clones, with approximately 93% observed a single time. Sequencing was performed on peripheral blood, taken after pregnancy. These receptors all stem from a female donor with multiple sclerosis, enrolled in a pregnancy study. Both conserved end residues are part of each CDR3. D genes are given only for firm matches. Not every row has a clone size; where given, it reads once, few, many or a size class.

J	size	D	length	V	DNA	CDR3
TRBJ2-7	.	.	14	TRBV19	TGTGCCAGTAGTATAGGGAGCGGAGACTACGAGCAGTACTTC	CASSIGSGDYEQYF
TRBJ2-5	.	.	17	TRBV10-1	TGCGCCAGCAGTGACTACTCCAAGCGACAGGCGCGGGAGACCCAGTACTTC	CASSDYSKRQARETQYF
TRBJ2-1	.	.	15	TRBV11-2	TGTGCCAGCAGCTACGGGAGTATAGTCTACAATGAGCAGTTCTTC	CASSYGSIVYNEQFF
TRBJ2-3	.	TRBD2	16	TRBV2	TGTGCCAGCAGTGATGATGGGTTAGCGGGAGCAGATACGCAGTATTTT	CASSDDGLAGADTQYF
TRBJ2-7	.	.	15	TRBV5-5	TGTGCCAGCAGCTTGGGAGGGGGGGCGTACTACGAGCAGTACTTC	CASSLGGGAYYEQYF
TRBJ1-1	.	.	15	TRBV5-1	TGCGCCAGCAGCTCGGACGGACAAATGAACACTGAAGCTTTCTTT	CASSSDGQMNTEAFF
TRBJ1-2	.	.	13	TRBV5-1	TGCGCCAGCAGCAATAGATTGGACTATGGCTACACCTTC	CASSNRLDYGYTF
TRBJ2-7	once	TRBD1	15	TRBV5-4	TGTGCCAGCAGCAAAGACCCGGGACAGGCCGGGGAGCAGTACTTC	CASSKDPGQAGEQYF
TRBJ2-7	.	TRBD2	14	TRBV27	TGTGCCAGCATGAGCGGGACTCTCACCTACGAGCAGTACTTC	CASMSGTLTYEQYF
TRBJ2-1	.	TRBD2	18	TRBV28	TGTGCCAGCAGTCCGGACCGTAATGGCGGGAGGGTGAACAATGAGCAGTTCTTC	CASSPDRNGGRVNNEQFF
TRBJ2-1	.	.	16	TRBV11-2	TGTGCCAGCAGCCCCCCCAGGGTTCTCTCCTACAATGAGCAGTTCTTC	CASSPPRVLSYNEQFF
TRBJ1-1	.	.	17	TRBV27	TGTGCCAGCAGTCCCCGCCCTCGGACTGTCTTGAACACTGAAGCTTTCTTT	CASSPRPRTVLNTEAFF
TRBJ2-1	few	TRBD1	15	TRBV19	TGTGCCAGTAGATTTTCAGGGGGCGCCTACAATGAGCAGTTCTTC	CASRFSGGAYNEQFF
TRBJ1-2	.	.	14	TRBV7-9	TGTGCCAGCAGCGCCGGGACAAGACTCTATGGCTACACCTTC	CASSAGTRLYGYTF
TRBJ1-5	.	TRBD1	18	TRBV27	TGTGCCAGCACCCCCACAGGGGGATTATTAGGCCTCAATCAGCCCCAGCATTTT	CASTPTGGLLGLNQPQHF
TRBJ2-2	.	.	14	TRBV27	TGTGCCAGCAGCCCTGACAGGAACACCGGGGAGCTGTTTTTT	CASSPDRNTGELFF
TRBJ2-6	.	.	15	TRBV7-8	TGTGCCAGCAGCCAAGAGACAACTGGGGCCAACGTCCTGACTTTC	CASSQETTGANVLTF
TRBJ2-1	.	.	10	TRBV20-1	TGCAGTGCTAGCGGAGATGAGCAGTTCTTC	CSASGDEQFF
TRBJ2-7	.	.	12	TRBV7-3	TGTGCCAGCAGCAACGGGGCCTACGAGCAGTACTTC	CASSNGAYEQYF
TRBJ2-3	once	.	17	TRBV9	TGTGCCAGCAGCGCTTCCCTAGCGAGAAGGAGCACAGATACGCAGTATTTT	CASSASLARRSTDTQYF
TRBJ2-1	.	TRBD2	13	TRBV25-1	TGTGCCAGCAGTAGCCGACTAGCGTATGAGCAGTTCTTC	CASSSRLAYEQFF
TRBJ2-3	once	TRBD2	15	TRBV6-4	TGTGCCAGCAGTGAGGGAGGGCCCAGCACAGATACGCAGTATTTT	CASSEGGPSTDTQYF
TRBJ2-5	.	.	15	TRBV6-6	TGTGCCAGCAGTTACCTAAGGCAGGGGCAAGAGACCCAGTACTTC	CASSYLRQGQETQYF
TRBJ1-1	.	.	15	TRBV7-9	TGTGCCAGCAGCTTAGCAACCAGGTTGAACACTGAAGCTTTCTTT	CASSLATRLNTEAFF
TRBJ2-5	.	.	12	TRBV5-1	TGCGCCAGCAGCTTTGAGGTAGAGACCCAGTACTTC	CASSFEVETQYF
TRBJ2-7	.	TRBD1	14	TRBV27	TGTGCCAGCAGTGTCGACAGGGGAACAAACGAGCAGTACTTC	CASSVDRGTNEQYF
TRBJ1-2	.	TRBD1	14	TRBV9	TGTGCCAGCAGCGTTGAGGGCAGGGGGTATGGCTACACCTTC	CASSVEGRGYGYTF
TRBJ2-1	.	.	15	TRBV5-1	TGCGCCAGCAGCTTGGGGAGGGAGATGAGGAATGAGCAGTTCTTC	CASSLGREMRNEQFF
TRBJ2-7	once	.	16	TRBV29-1	TGCAGCGTTGAAGAACGCGGGGCACTCAAATCCTACGAGCAGTACTTC	CSVEERGALKSYEQYF
TRBJ1-1	.	.	11	TRBV6-5	TGTGCCAGCAGAACAGGGAGAGAAGCTTTCTTT	CASRTGREAFF
TRBJ1-2	.	.	13	TRBV6-5	TGTGCCAGCAGTCTAGATGCTAACTATGGCTACACCTTC	CASSLDANYGYTF
TRBJ1-1	few	.	14	TRBV10-3	TGTGCCATCAGTGCCCGACTACAGAACACTGAAGCTTTCTTT	CAISARLQNTEAFF
TRBJ2-5	.	TRBD1	16	TRBV9	TGTGCCAGCAGCTCGCCCCCGGGACAGCTCCAAGAGACCCAGTACTTC	CASSSPPGQLQETQYF
TRBJ1-2	.	.	14	TRBV18	TGTGCCAGCTCACCTAACAGGGCTAACTATGGCTACACCTTC	CASSPNRANYGYTF
TRBJ1-3	.	.	13	TRBV6-1	TGTGCCAGCAGTGACAGGTTTGGAAACACCATATATTTT	CASSDRFGNTIYF
TRBJ2-2	once	.	16	TRBV11-2	TGTGCCAGCAGCCCCCGACAGGGGAGGGACACCGGGGAGCTGTTTTTT	CASSPRQGRDTGELFF
TRBJ1-2	.	.	13	TRBV6-1	TGTGCCAGCAGTCCCGCAGTGCCCCATGGCTACACCTTC	CASSPAVPHGYTF
TRBJ2-1	.	TRBD1	15	TRBV11-3	TGTGCCAGCAGTATAGGGACAGGGGGCTACAATGAGCAGTTCTTC	CASSIGTGGYNEQFF
TRBJ2-1	.	TRBD2	15	TRBV28	TGTGCCAGCAACTTCTGGGGACTAGCGCCCAATGAGCAGTTCTTC	CASNFWGLAPNEQFF
TRBJ2-3	.	.	19	TRBV7-9	TGTGCCAGCAGCTCCATCGTCGGTAGCGCCACAACTAGCACAGATACGCAGTATTTT	CASSSIVGSATTSTDTQYF
TRBJ2-7	once	.	13	TRBV30	TGTGCCTGGTCCCGGGGTATGGCCTACGAGCAGTACTTC	CAWSRGMAYEQYF
TRBJ2-1	once	.	15	TRBV15	TGTGCCACCAGCAGTGGGCAGGGTTCCTACAATGAGCAGTTCTTC	CATSSGQGSYNEQFF
TRBJ2-7	.	.	13	TRBV27	TGTGCCAGCGGGTACCAGGGTTCCTACGAGCAGTACTTC	CASGYQGSYEQYF
TRBJ1-5	.	.	15	TRBV27	TGTGCCAGCAGTTTTGGCCCTCCAGGGGTCGAGCCCCAGCATTTT	CASSFGPPGVEPQHF
TRBJ2-4	.	TRBD1	16	TRBV15	TGTGCCACCAGCAAGGACAGGGCGAGTCCCAAAAACATTCAGTACTTC	CATSKDRASPKNIQYF
TRBJ2-3	.	.	15	TRBV19	TGTGCCAGTAGTAGCCAGGGCAGCGGCACAGATACGCAGTATTTT	CASSSQGSGTDTQYF
TRBJ2-2	.	TRBD1	14	TRBV29-1	TGCAGCGGCTCCAGGGGGCGGGACACCGGGGAGCTGTTTTTT	CSGSRGRDTGELFF
TRBJ1-5	.	TRBD1	15	TRBV19	TGTGCCAGTGACAGGGTTTGGGATAGCAATCAGCCCCAGCATTTT	CASDRVWDSNQPQHF